This T cell receptor beta chain was obtained from a study of blood T cell repertoires in COVID-19 (dated by TCRdb to the early 2020s). Looking at the study overall: Samples covering the acute and convalescent phases of COVID-19 were provided by collaborators in the United States, Italy and Spain. Where available, HLA class I and class II types were taken from metadata supplied by the sample provider and were not determined by assay-based typing. The repertoires were released in a freely available public database meant as a resource for research on the immune response to SARS-CoV-2. Subjects who had been exposed to COVID-19, were actively infected with it, or had recovered from it provided the deeply sampled blood TCRbeta repertoires that made up the dataset. The sample metadata nearly always contained a de-identified subject ID, COVID-19 status, age in years and sex. The samples were drawn from the first 160 participants of the ongoing ImmuneRACE study and from 1,254 subjects provided by 6 global collaborators. The material from the prospective study consisted of cDNA or gDNA derived from T cells, B-cell-depleted T cells, or PBMCs. The research as a whole found: How much clinical and demographic metadata was included differed by source and by participant, and the metadata was provided uncurated.

One collaborating source in Seattle enrolled patients during active infection and followed them longitudinally through the course of disease. Collaborating institutions collected whole blood in K2EDTA tubes following their own protocols. Collaborator samples were shipped for TCRbeta analysis as frozen whole blood, isolated PBMCs, or DNA extracted from either sample type. The immunoSEQ Assay, a bias-controlled multiplex PCR, was used to amplify TCRbeta CDR3 regions from genomic DNA. The authors' analysis ran thus. Within the assay, amplification of reference gene primers was used to estimate how many nucleated cells each sample contained. To quantify the absolute abundance of each unique TCRbeta CDR3 rearrangement, sequence reads were collapsed and filtered. For each sample, productive Simpson clonality was calculated as the square root of Simpson's diversity index over productive rearrangements. TCRdb stores this immuneACCESS table with in-frame sequences only. Part of the clones is absent; in the studies checked, under half of the shortfall reflects unresolved V genes, and no reason is known for the rest. V, J and clone size reflect that table, while D and trimming were determined from the DNA. In this sample the table shows 400,000 to 450,000 clones, roughly 89% of which occur a single time. The ten largest make up 0.8% to 0.9% of the sample.

Regarding this clone: The target of this receptor is not known. The input lacks base qualities; no much larger clone sits a single base away.

Counted from cysteine to phenylalanine, this CDR3 has 16 amino acids. Left in the record is the CDR3 DNA by itself, 48 bases read in frame from the first base. The chain uses TRBV21-1 and TRBJ1-3; the table's TRBD1 call for D was not verified on the DNA. TRBV21-1 is a recognized pseudogene. This TCR derives from a man aged 18 to 30 with COVID-19, enrolled during active disease. Source material: peripheral blood. In nucleotides, the sequence is TGTGCCAGCAGCAAAGTTGGCAGACCAGGGGGAAACACCATATATTTT. Its translation reads: CASSKVGRPGGNTIYF.